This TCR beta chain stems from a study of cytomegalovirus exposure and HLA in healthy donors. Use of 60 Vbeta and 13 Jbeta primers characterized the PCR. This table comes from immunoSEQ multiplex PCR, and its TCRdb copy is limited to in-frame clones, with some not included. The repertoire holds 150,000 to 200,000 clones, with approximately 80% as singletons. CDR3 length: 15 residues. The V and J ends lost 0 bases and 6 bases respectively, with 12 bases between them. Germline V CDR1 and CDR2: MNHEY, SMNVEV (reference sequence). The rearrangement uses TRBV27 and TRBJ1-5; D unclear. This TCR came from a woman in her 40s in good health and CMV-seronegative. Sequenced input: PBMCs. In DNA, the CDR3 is TGTGCCAGCAGTTTATCGTACCGGGCGGGTCAGCCCCAGCATTTT. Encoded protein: CASSLSYRAGQPQHF.